This is a list of T cell receptor beta chains from one sample in a study of blood T cell repertoires in COVID-19. Produced via immunoSEQ multiplex PCR; TCRdb's table is partial and in-frame only. The sample shows roughly 80,000 clones, more than 70% of them seen only once. The specimen sequenced was peripheral blood. The receptor source for this set is a woman in her fifties or sixties with acute or convalescent COVID-19. Both conserved end residues are trimmed from each CDR3.

J: TRBJ2-5; V: TRBV5-1; CDR3: ASSFGLEETQY
J: TRBJ1-6; V: TRBV5-5; CDR3: ASSSYTGSSYNSPLH
J: TRBJ1-2; V: TRBV7-2; CDR3: ASSAYRTTDYGYT
J: TRBJ2-3; V: TRBV7-9; CDR3: ASSFGQGTDTQY
J: TRBJ1-1; V: TRBV6-6; CDR3: ATILTGPTEAF
J: TRBJ1-2; V: TRBV5-1; CDR3: ASSNDRDPGYGYT
J: TRBJ2-7; V: TRBV5-1; CDR3: ASSLGGGTYEQY
J: TRBJ2-6; V: TRBV30; CDR3: AWAGGTASSGANVLT
J: TRBJ1-3; V: TRBV7-8; CDR3: ASSPTTNGNTIY
J: TRBJ2-1; V: TRBV6-4; CDR3: ASSKLAGGPNEQF
J: TRBJ2-1; V: TRBV2; CDR3: ASRELAGGSAEQF
J: TRBJ1-6; V: TRBV6-5; CDR3: ASSYDKSYGSPLH
J: TRBJ2-1; V: TRBV28; CDR3: ASSFRSGNGGGQF
J: TRBJ1-2; V: TRBV6-1; CDR3: ASSEAPGRQYGYT
J: TRBJ1-1; V: TRBV24-1; CDR3: ATSDAGVGDTEAF
J: TRBJ1-1; V: TRBV27; CDR3: ASSSRLMEAF
J: TRBJ2-7; V: TRBV19; CDR3: ASSILASDEQY
J: TRBJ2-3; V: TRBV10-3; CDR3: AISEDRAYTDTQY
J: TRBJ2-5; V: TRBV7-2; CDR3: ASSLASPRGETQY
J: TRBJ1-1; V: TRBV11-3; CDR3: ASSGTGTGSEAF
J: TRBJ1-1; V: TRBV3-1/TRBV3-2; CDR3: ASSQSGTGAEAF
J: TRBJ2-3; V: TRBV4-3; CDR3: ASSQLRIHPTQY
J: TRBJ2-2; V: TRBV2; CDR3: ASSVQGYTGELF
J: TRBJ2-7; V: TRBV27; CDR3: ASSSTFGGYEQY
J: TRBJ2-3; V: TRBV7-9; CDR3: ASGTSGGADTQY
J: TRBJ1-3; V: TRBV9; CDR3: ASSGPTGASGNTIY
J: TRBJ2-1; V: TRBV7-3; CDR3: ASSSTQGANEQF
J: TRBJ1-6; V: TRBV10-3; CDR3: AIKAGADNSPLH
J: TRBJ2-2; V: TRBV29-1; CDR3: SVERQTATGELF
J: TRBJ1-4; V: TRBV7-2; CDR3: ASSFRQADEKLF
J: TRBJ1-2; V: TRBV19; CDR3: ASSEDRDVVGYT
J: TRBJ1-3; V: TRBV7-2; CDR3: ASSLGPGTYTIY
J: TRBJ2-5; V: TRBV7-6; CDR3: ASSLAGQILETQY
J: TRBJ1-2; V: TRBV10-3; CDR3: AISESGSPNYGYT
J: TRBJ2-7; V: TRBV3-1/TRBV3-2; CDR3: ASSQDILAGEQY
J: TRBJ2-7; V: TRBV7-6; CDR3: ASSGTSGRRTSYEQY
J: TRBJ2-7; V: TRBV7-9; CDR3: ASSPGTGGYEQY
J: TRBJ1-1; V: TRBV30; CDR3: AWSVPGGTEAF
J: TRBJ1-3; V: TRBV3-1/TRBV3-2; CDR3: ASSQATMTIY
J: TRBJ1-3; V: TRBV5-1; CDR3: ASSEQGTGNTIY
J: TRBJ1-1; V: TRBV3-1/TRBV3-2; CDR3: ASSQGQGTEAF
J: TRBJ1-1; V: TRBV18; CDR3: ASSGGSSTEAF